Here is one T cell receptor beta chain with its context. What it binds is not known. This specimen comes from a study of human T cells and chemical hapten exposure. Study observations and caveats: It was expanded TCRs that formed significantly more large CDR3 similarity clusters than controls did.

This sample's time point: patch test 3, about 24 weeks after DPC sensitization. The treatment: therapeutic diphenylcyclopropenone sensitization with weekly scalp DPC. The starting material, unfractionated whole blood, was used for total RNA extraction. TCRdb processed the RACE reads anew with MiXCR; each CDR3 protein has one entry. The sample carries about 71,000 distinct CDR3 sequences, approximately 12% recorded once. The TCR originated in a woman between 45 and 60 years old with alopecia areata. Some clones in this sample may be carry-over from other donors' samples. Sample: whole blood, taken in connection with sensitization to the hapten diphenylcyclopropenone (DPC).

In DNA form, the CDR3 reads TGTGCCAGCAGCTTAATGGGACAGTCCGAGCAGTACTTC. As protein: CASSLMGQSEQYF. V gene TRBV11-2 combines with J gene TRBJ2-7; 7 nucleotides line up with TRBD1. V was clipped by 2 bases and J by 6 bases; unmatched bases: 4. The CDR3 loop spans 13 amino acids. Germline V gene data show CDR1 as SGHAT and CDR2 as FQNNGV. Using reference TRBV11-2 and TRBJ2-7 for the parts outside the CDR3, the full variable domain is EAGVAQSPRYKIIEKRQSVAFWCNPISGHATLYWYQQILGQGPKLLIQFQNNGVVDDSQLPKDRFSAERLKGVDSTLKIQPAKLEDSAVYLCASSLMGQSEQYFGPGTRLTVT.